Judged by abundance, the clone carrying this T cell receptor (beta chain) is medium-sized (0.01 to 0.1%). The antigen remains unidentified. Blood genomic DNA input for TRB amplification was roughly 230-550 ng. These data are taken from a study of T and B cells in COVID-19 patients. Across the whole study: COVID-19 patients gave peripheral blood either during active infection or after recovery. Recovered patients mostly had mild to moderate COVID-19 managed as outpatients. Findings of the study overall: Patients with COVID-19 reportedly showed strongly skewed T cell receptor beta variable and joining gene usage. Exclusive to the recovered cohort were some 2,300 TCR clusters, about 33 of them with low generation probability.

TRB rearrangements were amplified by multiplex PCR with BIOMED2 TRB-A/B primers. TCRdb reprocessed the multiplex PCR reads with MiXCR, giving one entry per CDR3 protein. Of 7,000 to 9,000 distinct CDR3 sequences listed, about two fifths are singletons. The clonotype was recovered from a human donor with active COVID-19. Sequencing input: blood.

The DNA for the CDR3 is TGTGCCAGCAGTCCCCGGGCAGGCTACGAGCAGTACTTC. It is translated as CASSPRAGYEQYF. The genes are TRBV6-6 and TRBJ2-7; D unresolved. The germline CDR1 and CDR2 sequences are MNHNY and SVGAGI (reference sequence). The CDR3 totals 13 residues. Deletions cut 5 bases from V and 3 bases from J, with 11 bases between.